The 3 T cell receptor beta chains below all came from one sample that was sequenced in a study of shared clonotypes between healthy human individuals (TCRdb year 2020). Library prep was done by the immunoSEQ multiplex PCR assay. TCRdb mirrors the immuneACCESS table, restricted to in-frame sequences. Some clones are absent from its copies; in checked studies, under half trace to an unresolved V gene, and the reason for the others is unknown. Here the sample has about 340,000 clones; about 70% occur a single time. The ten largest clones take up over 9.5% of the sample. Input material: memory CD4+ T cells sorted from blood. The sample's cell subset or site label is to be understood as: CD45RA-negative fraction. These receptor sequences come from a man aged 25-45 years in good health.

The chain's CDR3 is CASSMKRNEQFF. CDR3 nucleotide sequence: TGTGCCAGCAGCATGAAAAGGAATGAGCAGTTCTTC. This chain links TRBV5-4 with TRBJ2-1; D gene ambiguous. CDR3 length: 12 amino acids. Trimming took off 4 bases at V and 7 bases at J, with 9 bases between the two ends. From germline, CDR1 is SGHNT and CDR2 YYREEE (reference sequence).

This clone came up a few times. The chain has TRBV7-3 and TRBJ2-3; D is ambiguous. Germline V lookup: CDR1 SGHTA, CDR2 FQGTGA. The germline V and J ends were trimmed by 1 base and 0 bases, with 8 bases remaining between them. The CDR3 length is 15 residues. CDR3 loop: CASSLRWASTDTQYF. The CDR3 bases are TGTGCCAGCAGCTTAAGATGGGCTAGCACAGATACGCAGTATTTT.

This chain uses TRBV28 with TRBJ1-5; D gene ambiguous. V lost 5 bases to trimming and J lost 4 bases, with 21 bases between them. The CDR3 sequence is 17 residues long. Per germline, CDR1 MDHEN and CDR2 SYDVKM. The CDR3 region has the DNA TGTGCCAGCAGTCCTTCCCCTAGGGCGCTAAAGAATCAGCCCCAGCATTTT. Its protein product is CASSPSPRALKNQPQHF.